The present entry profiles one TCR beta chain with its context. Antigen: not known. The data belong to a study of cytomegalovirus exposure and HLA in healthy donors. Study results and limitations: The study had only CMV serostatus as immune exposure information. Rarity characterized most TCR sequences, yet some public TCRs appeared in many donors.

Donors showed nominal health when sampled, although they likely had unrecorded immune exposures. V was pared by 9 bases and J by 5 bases, with 8 bases of the junction left unmatched. There are 13 residues in the CDR3. Germline CDR1 and CDR2: SEHNR and FQNEAQ (reference sequence). The PCR contained 60 Vbeta and 13 Jbeta primers. As processed by the authors: Later reanalysis found approximately 80 million unique TCR beta chains, 9 million to 12 million of them shared. The repertoire was sequenced with immunoSEQ multiplex PCR; TCRdb's copy has only in-frame clones and lacks some. V and J calls and clone size are as listed in that table; D and trimming were resolved from the DNA. The data show over 150,000 clones, approximately 69% seen once.

This chain uses TRBV7-9 with TRBJ2-3, with 7 bases aligning to TRBD1. The sequence derives from a man aged 25 to 45 in good health and CMV-seronegative. Sequenced input: PBMCs. CDR3 DNA: TGTGCCAGGTCAGACAGGGTTCAAGATACGCAGTATTTT. Translation: CARSDRVQDTQYF.